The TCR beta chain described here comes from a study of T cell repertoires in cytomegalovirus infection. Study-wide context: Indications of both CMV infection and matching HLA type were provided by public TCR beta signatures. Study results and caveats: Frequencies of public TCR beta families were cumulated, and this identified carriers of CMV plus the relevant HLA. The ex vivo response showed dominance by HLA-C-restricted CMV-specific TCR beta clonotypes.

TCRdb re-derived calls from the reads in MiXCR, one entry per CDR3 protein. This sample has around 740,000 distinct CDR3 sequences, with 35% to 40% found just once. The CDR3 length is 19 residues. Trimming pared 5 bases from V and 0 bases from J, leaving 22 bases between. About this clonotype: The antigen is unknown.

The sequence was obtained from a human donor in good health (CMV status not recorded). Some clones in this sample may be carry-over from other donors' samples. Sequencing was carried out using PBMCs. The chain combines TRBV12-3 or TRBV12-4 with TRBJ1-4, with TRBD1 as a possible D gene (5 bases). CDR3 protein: CASSLSHGHVMATNEKLFF. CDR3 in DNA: TGTGCCAGCAGTCTCTCCCATGGACACGTTATGGCAACTAATGAAAAACTGTTTTTT.